These 27 T cell receptor beta chains share one sample of origin, sequenced in a study of cytomegalovirus exposure and HLA in healthy donors. Both 60 Vbeta primers and 13 Jbeta primers went into the PCR. Sequenced by immunoSEQ multiplex PCR; TCRdb stores in-frame clones only, minus some. The sample has a few hundred thousand clones, 84% seen once; the top ten hold 2% to 2.5%. Sample: PBMCs. The receptors derive from a woman in her thirties or forties in good health and CMV-seropositive.

This chain connects TRBV2 to TRBJ2-1; 9 nucleotides match TRBD1. Unmatched junction bases numbered 0, after V lost 1 base and J lost 2 bases. CDR1 is SNHLY and CDR2 is FYNNEI in the germline V gene. This CDR3 contains 15 residues. The CDR3 DNA is TGTGCCAGCAGTGAAGGGACAGGGGCCTACAATGAGCAGTTCTTC. Translation gives CASSEGTGAYNEQFF.

The chain carries TRBV2 and TRBJ1-5; D gene unclear. This CDR3 is built from 14 residues. Germline V lookup: CDR1 SNHLY, CDR2 FYNNEI. Trimming removed 4 bases from V and 0 bases from J, with 7 bases in between. CDR3 nucleotides: TGTGCCAGCAGTGCATCAAATAGCAATCAGCCCCAGCATTTT. Translated: CASSASNSNQPQHF.

The sample holds one count of this clone. This rearrangement joins TRBV6-6 to TRBJ2-7, with TRBD1 matching 9 bases. Trimming removed 6 bases from V and 3 bases from J; junction bases left unmatched: 3. Germline V gene data show CDR1 as MNHNY and CDR2 as SVGAGI (reference sequence). The CDR3 loop spans 13 amino acids. The CDR3 coding sequence is TGTGCCAGCAGCGGGGACAGGGACTACGAGCAGTACTTC. Translating it yields CASSGDRDYEQYF.

This chain joins TRBV11-2 and TRBJ2-1; 10 nucleotides agree with TRBD2. CDR1 and CDR2 from the germline V gene are SGHAT and FQNNGV. The CDR3 contains 14 residues. The V segment lost 5 bases and the J segment 16 bases; nucleotides outside the gene matches: 14. Written as DNA, the CDR3 is TGTGCCAGCAGCCCCGGGACTAGCGTTGATGAGCGTTTCTTC. Amino acid sequence: CASSPGTSVDERFF. Using reference TRBV11-2 and TRBJ2-1 for the parts outside the CDR3, the full variable domain is EAGVAQSPRYKIIEKRQSVAFWCNPISGHATLYWYQQILGQGPKLLIQFQNNGVVDDSQLPKDRFSAERLKGVDSTLKIQPAKLEDSAVYLCASSPGTSVDERFFGPGTRLTVL.

A single count supports this clone. The V call is TRBV6-5, the J call TRBJ1-5, with D possibly TRBD1 on 5 matching bases. V lost 2 bases, J lost 4 bases, and 9 bases lay in between. Per the germline V gene, CDR1 is MNHEY and CDR2 is SVGAGI. The CDR3 spans 14 residues. In DNA, the CDR3 is TGTGCCAGCAGTTACGGGGGGACGAATCAGCCCCAGCATTTT. Encoded protein: CASSYGGTNQPQHF.

The chain employs TRBV6-5 and TRBJ2-7; D is possibly TRBD2 (5 bases). This CDR3 contains 13 residues. V was clipped by 6 bases and J by 1 base, with 10 bases between them. Germline-derived CDR1 and CDR2 are MNHEY and SVGAGI. The CDR3 sequence: CASRALASYEQYF. CDR3 in DNA: TGTGCCAGCAGAGCTCTAGCTTCCTACGAGCAGTACTTC.

V is TRBV7-9 and J is TRBJ2-7, with D perhaps TRBD2 (5 bases). The CDR3 runs 13 residues. Looked up from germline, CDR1 is SEHNR and CDR2 is FQNEAQ (reference sequence). V was pared by 5 bases and J by 1 base, with 9 bases between. CDR3 sequence: CASSAPGSYEQYF. The DNA of the CDR3 is TGTGCCAGCAGCGCCCCGGGGTCCTACGAGCAGTACTTC.

This chain links TRBV5-1 with TRBJ1-4, with TRBD1 identical over 9 bases. The CDR3 extends over 14 amino acids. Germline V gives CDR1 SGHRS, CDR2 YFSETQ. Unmatched junction bases numbered 5, after V lost 3 bases and J lost 8 bases. The CDR3 sequence is CASSSRDRDEKLFF. As DNA, the CDR3 is TGCGCCAGCAGCTCTAGGGACAGGGACGAAAAACTGTTTTTT.

The chain recombines TRBV6-5 with TRBJ1-1; D remains ambiguous. V was clipped by 8 bases and J by 1 base, with 8 bases between them. Germline V lookup: CDR1 MNHEY, CDR2 SVGAGI. The length of the CDR3 is 12 residues. The CDR3 loop is CASREGNTEAFF. The CDR3, as DNA: TGTGCCAGCCGAGAGGGGAACACTGAAGCTTTCTTT.

The rearrangement uses TRBV13 and TRBJ2-7, with D perhaps TRBD2 (6 bases). Between the trimmed V and J ends, which lost 3 bases and 6 bases, there was a span of 12 bases. CDR1 and CDR2 (germline): PRHDT, FYEKMQ (reference sequence). This CDR3 is built from 13 residues. CDR3 sequence reads: CASSFEEGGEQYF. DNA for the CDR3: TGTGCCAGCAGCTTTGAGGAGGGAGGCGAGCAGTACTTC.

The chain employs TRBV6-6 and TRBJ2-7; tentative D call: TRBD2 (5 bases). This CDR3 is 13 amino acids long. V lost 7 bases and J 0 bases, leaving 10 bases between the germline ends. The germline CDR1 and CDR2 sequences are MNHNY and SVGAGI (reference sequence). The DNA of the CDR3 is TGTGCCAGCACAAGAGGGAGCTCCTACGAGCAGTACTTC. It is translated as CASTRGSSYEQYF.

The chain combines TRBV28 with TRBJ1-5, with TRBD1 identical over 7 bases. The V segment lost 4 bases and the J segment 5 bases; nucleotides outside the gene matches: 5. CDR1 is MDHEN and CDR2 is SYDVKM in the germline V gene. The CDR3 sequence is 14 residues long. The CDR3, as DNA: TGTGCCAGCAGTTGGGACAGTCAACATCAGCCCCAGCATTTT. Translated, it gives CASSWDSQHQPQHF.

The chain joins TRBV6-5 to TRBJ2-7; the D is unclear. The CDR3 has 14 amino acids. V shed 6 bases and J shed 1 base, with 13 bases lying between them. Germline assignment: CDR1 MNHEY and CDR2 SVGAGI. Here the CDR3 reads CASSLGIGSYEQYF. CDR3 bases: TGTGCCAGCAGCCTCGGAATCGGGTCCTACGAGCAGTACTTC.

V and J are TRBV6-6 and TRBJ1-1; 9 positions agree with TRBD1. The CDR3 runs 16 residues. J lost 0 bases, V lost 6 bases, and 8 bases had no gene match. Germline V gene data show CDR1 as MNHNY and CDR2 as SVGAGI (reference sequence). The CDR3: CASSLGQGPLNTEAFF. CDR3 DNA sequence: TGTGCCAGCAGCCTAGGACAGGGGCCACTGAACACTGAAGCTTTCTTT.

The V and J genes are TRBV4-3 and TRBJ1-2; 7 bases are shared with TRBD1. CDR3 size: 14 residues. V dropped 1 base and J dropped 3; count of bases not matched to a gene: 2. Germline CDR1 and CDR2: LGHNA and YSLEER. CDR3 residues: CASSQVDRDYGYTF. The CDR3 bases are TGCGCCAGCAGCCAAGTCGACAGGGACTATGGCTACACCTTC.

V and J are TRBV11-2 and TRBJ1-5; D remains unclear. From germline, CDR1 is SGHAT and CDR2 FQNNGV. Deletions cut 5 bases from V and 11 bases from J, with 19 bases between. The CDR3 loop spans 14 amino acids. The DNA of the CDR3 is TGTGCCAGCAGCCCCCCCGGAGGGATCACGACCCAGCATTTT. This encodes CASSPPGGITTQHF.

The chain carries TRBV4-3 and TRBJ1-1; TRBD1 is a possible D gene (6 bases). Germline V gives CDR1 LGHNA, CDR2 YSLEER. V dropped 3 bases and J dropped 5 bases, with 10 bases sitting between them. This CDR3 spans 13 amino acids. CDR3 sequence: CASSHTRGTEAFF. CDR3 in DNA: TGCGCCAGCAGCCACACCAGGGGTACTGAAGCTTTCTTT.

In this sample, this clone turned up once. The chain uses TRBV5-1 and TRBJ2-5; 11 positions match TRBD2. Judging by the DNA end, TRBJ2-7 fits better; the J call may be wrong. This CDR3 region has 15 residues. Per germline, CDR1 SGHRS and CDR2 YFSETQ. CDR3: CASSPGTSGYYEQYF. The DNA for the CDR3 is TGCGCCAGCAGCCCAGGGACTAGCGGATATTACGAGCAGTACTTC.

The gene calls are TRBV5-1 and TRBJ1-3; D remains unclear. This CDR3 region has 15 residues. The V gene's germline CDR1 is SGHRS and CDR2 YFSETQ. With 0 bases removed from V and 4 bases from J, the gap between germline ends came to 11 bases. The CDR3: CASSLDPGPGNTIYF. The CDR3 bases are TGCGCCAGCAGCTTGGATCCGGGTCCCGGAAACACCATATATTTT.

CDR3 protein: CASMEGLASHEQYF. The DNA of the CDR3 is TGTGCCAGCATGGAAGGACTAGCTAGCCACGAGCAGTACTTC. The genes are TRBV2 and TRBJ2-7, with 8 bases matching TRBD2. CDR1 is SNHLY and CDR2 is FYNNEI in the germline V gene. The length of the CDR3 is 14 residues. Trimming at V came to 7 bases and at J to 5 bases, leaving 10 bases not matched to a gene.

This clone is a singleton in its sample. The V call is TRBV4-3, the J call TRBJ1-3, with no clear D. V lost 1 base and J lost 2, with 9 bases in between. The V gene's germline CDR1 is LGHNA and CDR2 YSLEER. The CDR3 is 15 amino acids. As DNA, the CDR3 is TGCGCCAGCAGCCAAGCCGGAACAGCTGGAAACACCATATATTTT. This translates into CASSQAGTAGNTIYF.

V gene TRBV6-1 combines with J gene TRBJ2-7, with 9 positions matching TRBD1. The CDR3 covers 13 residues. CDR1 and CDR2 from the germline V gene are MNHNS and SASEGT. Trimming at V came to 6 bases and at J to 2 bases, leaving 2 bases not matched to a gene. CDR3 DNA: TGTGCCAGCAGACGGACAGGGGCCTACGAGCAGTACTTC. Protein sequence: CASRRTGAYEQYF.

This clone was seen a handful of times. V is TRBV28 and J is TRBJ2-1; 10 bases align to TRBD1. The CDR3 totals 15 residues. Germline V gene sequence: CDR1 MDHEN, CDR2 SYDVKM. V shed 3 bases, J shed 6 bases, and the junction held 5 bases outside the gene matches. The DNA of the CDR3 is TGTGCCAGCAGTTTGTTTGGACAGGGGGGCAATGAGCAGTTCTTC. Its translation: CASSLFGQGGNEQFF.

The chain couples TRBV5-1 to TRBJ2-1; 8 bases fit TRBD1. The CDR3 covers 13 residues. V shed 0 bases and J 9 bases; nucleotides not matched to a gene: 2. Germline V gives CDR1 SGHRS, CDR2 YFSETQ. CDR3 nucleotides: TGCGCCAGCAGCTTGGGACAGGGGTTTGAGCAGTTCTTC. It yields the protein CASSLGQGFEQFF.

CDR3 region: CASRESYGYTF. Written as DNA, the CDR3 is TGTGCCAGCAGGGAGAGCTATGGCTACACCTTC. The chain employs TRBV6-1 and TRBJ1-2; D is undetermined. The CDR3 totals 11 residues. V lost 6 bases and J lost 4, with 6 bases in between. Germline V gives CDR1 MNHNS, CDR2 SASEGT.

This chain joins TRBV30 and TRBJ2-5; weak D call: TRBD2 (6 bases). V dropped 5 bases and J dropped 9 bases, with 16 bases sitting between them. CDR3 length: 12 amino acids. CDR1 is GTSNPN and CDR2 is SVGIG in the germline V gene (reference sequence). CDR3 region: CAWDFDSGAQYF. In DNA form, the CDR3 reads TGTGCCTGGGATTTCGATTCGGGGGCCCAGTACTTC.

The gene calls are TRBV28 and TRBJ2-3; a possible D gene is TRBD1 (6 bases). The CDR3 is 15 residues long. Germline V gene lookup returns CDR1 MDHEN and CDR2 SYDVKM. V was shortened by 6 bases and J by 1 base, with 14 bases between the two germline ends. The CDR3 region is CASSAADRGTDTQYF. Written as DNA, the CDR3 is TGTGCCAGCAGCGCGGCGGACAGAGGCACAGATACGCAGTATTTT. Based on the CDR3 plus reference TRBV28 and TRBJ2-3, the full variable domain is DVKVTQSSRYLVKRTGEKVFLECVQDMDHENMFWYRQDPGLGLRLIYFSYDVKMKEKGDIPEGYSVSREKKERFSLILESASTNQTSMYLCASSAADRGTDTQYFGPGTRLTVL.